The TCR beta chain described here comes from a study of identical twins. Study findings and constraints: Out-of-frame alpha sequences shared between twins exhibited an excess of low generation probability. Analyses based on zero insertions could be partly confounded by invariant MAIT and iNKT cells.

The CDR3 sequence is 15 residues long. V trimming: 5 bases; J trimming: 7 bases; junction bases outside the gene matches: 10. This clonotype was seen many times. Its matching antigen is unknown. A universal primer site was incorporated via template switching, and the cDNA contained unique molecular identifiers. TCRdb re-called the 5' RACE reads with MiXCR, one entry per CDR3 protein. The sample consists of 540,000 or so distinct CDR3 sequences, under 25% of them appearing once. The sample was also linked to a second study, of yellow fever vaccine responses in identical twins.

The sample was CD4+ T cells sorted from blood. The TCR comes from a woman aged 18-29 years in good health. This chain uses TRBV12-3 or TRBV12-4 with TRBJ1-4; 7 positions match TRBD1. Here the CDR3 DNA reads TGTGCCAGCAGTCCTCAGACAGGGAGGAGTGAAAAACTGTTTTTT. Its translation: CASSPQTGRSEKLFF.